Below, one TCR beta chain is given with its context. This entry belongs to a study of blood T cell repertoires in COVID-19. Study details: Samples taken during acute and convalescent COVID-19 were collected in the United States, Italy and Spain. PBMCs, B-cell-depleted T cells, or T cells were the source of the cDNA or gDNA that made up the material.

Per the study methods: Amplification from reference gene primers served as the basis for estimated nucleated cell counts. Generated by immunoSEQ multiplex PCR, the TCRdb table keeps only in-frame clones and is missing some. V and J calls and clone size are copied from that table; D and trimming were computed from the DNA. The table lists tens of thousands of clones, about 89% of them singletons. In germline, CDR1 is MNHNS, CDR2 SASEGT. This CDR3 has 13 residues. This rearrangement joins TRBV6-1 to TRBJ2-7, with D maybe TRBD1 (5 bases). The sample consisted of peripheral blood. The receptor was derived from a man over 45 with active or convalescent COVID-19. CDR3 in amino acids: CASREGAAYEQYV. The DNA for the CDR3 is TGTGCCAGCAGGGAAGGGGCTGCTTACGAGCAGTACGTC.